Included here is one TCR beta chain sequence, with context. Clones were read by immunoSEQ multiplex PCR, and TCRdb kept only the in-frame ones, dropping some. The table has under 120,000 clones, 70% to 80% seen once. These data come from a study of blood T cell repertoires in COVID-19. This CDR3 is 15 amino acids long. Germline V gene data show CDR1 as LNHDA and CDR2 as SQIVND (reference sequence). The V gene lost 1 base and the J gene lost 4 bases, with 11 bases spanning the gap. V and J are TRBV19 and TRBJ1-5; D is possibly TRBD1 (5 bases). Sequences were obtained from peripheral blood. The clonotype originates from a man aged 65-85 years with active or convalescent COVID-19. The CDR3 loop is CASSIVAGRNQPQHF. In DNA, the CDR3 is TGTGCCAGTAGTATAGTTGCAGGGAGGAATCAGCCCCAGCATTTT.